This T cell receptor beta chain was obtained from a study of T cells in Graves' hyperthyroidism and ophthalmopathy. Study summary: The authors collected peripheral blood at initial diagnosis, before any treatment.

General study results and limits: Most expanded thyroid clonotypes above 0.001 also appeared in blood. The model anticipated ophthalmopathy a median around six months pre-onset.

A sample of blood taken at first hyperthyroidism diagnosis preceded any ophthalmopathy symptoms. There were TCR beta CDR3 regions amplified from RNA transcripts. Primed by the HTBI set, a first-round RT-PCR was run on the TCR CDR3. TCRdb called the multiplex PCR reads again in MiXCR, with one record for every CDR3 protein. This table holds roughly 260,000 distinct CDR3 sequences, more than 12% found once. This clonotype came up a few times. What it binds is not known. The clonotype originates from a middle-aged woman with Graves' hyperthyroidism that later progressed to Graves' ophthalmopathy. Material for sequencing was blood.

The CDR3 here is CASSYPGLQNNEQFF. DNA of the CDR3: TGTGCCAGCAGTTACCCGGGACTCCAGAACAATGAGCAGTTCTTC. The V gene is TRBV6-5, the J gene TRBJ2-1; D might be TRBD2 (6 bases). The V gene's germline CDR1 is MNHEY and CDR2 SVGAGI. CDR3 length equals 15 residues. Trimming took 2 bases from V and 5 from J, leaving 13 bases between them.